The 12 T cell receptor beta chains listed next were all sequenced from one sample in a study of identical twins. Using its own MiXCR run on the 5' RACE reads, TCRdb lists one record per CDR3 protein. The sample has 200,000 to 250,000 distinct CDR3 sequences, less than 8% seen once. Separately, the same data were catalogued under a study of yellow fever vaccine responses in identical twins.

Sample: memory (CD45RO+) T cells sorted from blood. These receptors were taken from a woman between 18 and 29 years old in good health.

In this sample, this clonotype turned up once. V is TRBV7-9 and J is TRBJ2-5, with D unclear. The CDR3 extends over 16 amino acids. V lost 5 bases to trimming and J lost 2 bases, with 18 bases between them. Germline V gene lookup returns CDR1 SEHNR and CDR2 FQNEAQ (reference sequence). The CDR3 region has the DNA TGTGCCAGCAGCGGACGGGCAGCCGAACCGCAAGAGACCCAGTACTTC. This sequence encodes CASSGRAAEPQETQYF.

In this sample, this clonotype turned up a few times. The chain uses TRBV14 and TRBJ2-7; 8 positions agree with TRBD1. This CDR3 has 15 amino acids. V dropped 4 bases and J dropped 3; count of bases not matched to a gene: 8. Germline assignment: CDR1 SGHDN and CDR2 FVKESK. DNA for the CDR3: TGTGCCAGCAGCCCCAGGACAGGGAGAATCTACGAGCAGTACTTC. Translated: CASSPRTGRIYEQYF.

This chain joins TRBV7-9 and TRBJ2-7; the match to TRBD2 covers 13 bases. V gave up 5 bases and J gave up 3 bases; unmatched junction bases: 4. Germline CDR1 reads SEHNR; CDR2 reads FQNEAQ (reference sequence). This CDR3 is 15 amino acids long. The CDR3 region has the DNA TGTGCCAGCAGCGGACTAGCGGGAGACAGCTACGAGCAGTACTTC. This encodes CASSGLAGDSYEQYF.

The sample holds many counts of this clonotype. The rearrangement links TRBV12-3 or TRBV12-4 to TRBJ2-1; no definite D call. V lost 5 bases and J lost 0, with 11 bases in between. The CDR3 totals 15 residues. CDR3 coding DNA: TGTGCCAGCAGTCCTGTGCTAGGCTCCTACAATGAGCAGTTCTTC. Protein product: CASSPVLGSYNEQFF.

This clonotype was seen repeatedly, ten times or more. The CDR3 sequence: CASSPRGGTGAFF. DNA for the CDR3: TGTGCCAGCAGCCCCCGGGGGGGCACCGGGGCTTTCTTT. The chain employs TRBV14 and TRBJ1-1; D may be TRBD1 (6 bases). This CDR3 has 13 residues. Germline CDR1 reads SGHDN; CDR2 reads FVKESK. Trimming removed 4 bases at V and 11 bases at J, with 17 bases between.

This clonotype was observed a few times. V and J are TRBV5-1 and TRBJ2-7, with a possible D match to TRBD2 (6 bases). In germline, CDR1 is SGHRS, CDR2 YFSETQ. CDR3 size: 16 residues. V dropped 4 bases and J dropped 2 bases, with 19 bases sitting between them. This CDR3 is CASSPYGLNGPYEQYF. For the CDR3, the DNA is TGCGCCAGCAGCCCGTACGGACTAAACGGTCCCTACGAGCAGTACTTC.

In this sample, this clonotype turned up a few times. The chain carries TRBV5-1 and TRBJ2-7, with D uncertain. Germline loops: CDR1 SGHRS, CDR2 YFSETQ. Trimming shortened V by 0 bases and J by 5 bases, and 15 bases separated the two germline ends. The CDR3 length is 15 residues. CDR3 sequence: CASSLATALRDEQYF. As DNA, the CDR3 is TGCGCCAGCAGCTTGGCCACAGCCCTTAGGGACGAGCAGTACTTC.

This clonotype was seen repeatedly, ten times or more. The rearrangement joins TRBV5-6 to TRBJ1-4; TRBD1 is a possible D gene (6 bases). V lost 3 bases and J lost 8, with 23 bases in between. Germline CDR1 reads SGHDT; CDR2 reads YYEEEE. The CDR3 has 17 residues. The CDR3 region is CASSSLDGGAVREKLFF. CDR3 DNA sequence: TGTGCCAGCAGCTCCCTGGACGGGGGCGCGGTGAGAGAAAAACTGTTTTTT.

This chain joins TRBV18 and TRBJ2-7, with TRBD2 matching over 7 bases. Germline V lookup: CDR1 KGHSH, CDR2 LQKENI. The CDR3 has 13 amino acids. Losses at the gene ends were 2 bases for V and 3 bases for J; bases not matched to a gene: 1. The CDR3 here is CASSPTGGYEQYF. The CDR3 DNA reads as TGTGCCAGCTCACCAACGGGAGGCTACGAGCAGTACTTC.

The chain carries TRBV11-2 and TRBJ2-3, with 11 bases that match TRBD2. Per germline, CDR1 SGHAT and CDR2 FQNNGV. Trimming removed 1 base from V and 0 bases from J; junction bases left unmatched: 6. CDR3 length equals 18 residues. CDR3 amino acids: CASSLVWLAGGSTDTQYF. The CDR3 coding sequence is TGTGCCAGCAGCTTAGTTTGGCTAGCGGGGGGTAGCACAGATACGCAGTATTTT.

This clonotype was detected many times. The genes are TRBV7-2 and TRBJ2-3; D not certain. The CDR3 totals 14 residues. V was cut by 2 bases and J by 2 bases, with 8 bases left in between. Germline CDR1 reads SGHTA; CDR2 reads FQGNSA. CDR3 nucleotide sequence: TGTGCCAGCAGCTTACTATTTACCACAGATACGCAGTATTTT. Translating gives CASSLLFTTDTQYF. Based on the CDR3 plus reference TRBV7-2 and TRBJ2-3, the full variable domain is GAGVSQSPSNKVTEKGKDVELRCDPISGHTALYWYRQSLGQGLEFLIYFQGNSAPDKSGLPSDRFSAERTGGSVSTLTIQRTQQEDSAVYLCASSLLFTTDTQYFGPGTRLTVL.

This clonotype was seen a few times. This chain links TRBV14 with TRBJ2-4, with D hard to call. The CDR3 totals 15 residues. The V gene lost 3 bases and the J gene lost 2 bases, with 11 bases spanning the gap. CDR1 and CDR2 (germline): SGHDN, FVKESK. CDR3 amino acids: CASSQGFEPKNIQYF. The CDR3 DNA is TGTGCCAGCAGCCAGGGTTTCGAACCCAAAAACATTCAGTACTTC.